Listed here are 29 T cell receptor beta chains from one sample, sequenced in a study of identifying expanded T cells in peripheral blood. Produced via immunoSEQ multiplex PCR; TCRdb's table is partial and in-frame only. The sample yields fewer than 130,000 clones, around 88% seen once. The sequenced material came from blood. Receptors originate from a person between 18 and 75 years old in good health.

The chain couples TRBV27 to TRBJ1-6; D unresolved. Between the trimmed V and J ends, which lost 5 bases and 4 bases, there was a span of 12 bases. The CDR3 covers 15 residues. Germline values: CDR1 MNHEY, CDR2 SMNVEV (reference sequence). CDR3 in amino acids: CASSARTDYNSPLHF. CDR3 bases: TGTGCCAGCAGTGCTAGGACGGATTATAATTCACCCCTCCACTTT.

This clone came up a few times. The CDR3: CASSLWQGHGYTF. CDR3 nucleotides: TGTGCCAGCAGCTTATGGCAGGGTCATGGCTACACCTTC. The chain couples TRBV7-2 to TRBJ1-2; possible D gene TRBD1, 5 bases. CDR3 length: 13 amino acids. Per germline, CDR1 SGHTA and CDR2 FQGNSA. Deletions cut 2 bases from V and 6 bases from J, with 10 bases between.

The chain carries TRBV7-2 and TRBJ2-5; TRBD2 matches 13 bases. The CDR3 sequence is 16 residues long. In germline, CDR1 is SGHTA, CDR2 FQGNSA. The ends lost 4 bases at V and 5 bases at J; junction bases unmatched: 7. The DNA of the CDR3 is TGTGCCAGCAGCTCCACTAGCGGGGGGGCCTGGGAGACCCAGTACTTC. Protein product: CASSSTSGGAWETQYF.

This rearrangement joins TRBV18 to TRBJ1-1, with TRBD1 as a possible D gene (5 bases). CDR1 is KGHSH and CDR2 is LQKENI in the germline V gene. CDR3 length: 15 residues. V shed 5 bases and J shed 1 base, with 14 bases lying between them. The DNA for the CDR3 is TGTGCCAGCTCAATTATGCGCGGGGGGAACACTGAAGCTTTCTTT. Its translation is CASSIMRGGNTEAFF.

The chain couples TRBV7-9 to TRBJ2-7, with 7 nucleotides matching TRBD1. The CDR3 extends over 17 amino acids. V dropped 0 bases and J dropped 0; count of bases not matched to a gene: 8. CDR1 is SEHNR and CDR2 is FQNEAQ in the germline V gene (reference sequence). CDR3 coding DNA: TGTGCCAGCAGCTTAGCCAGACTCCGGGACAGCTCCTACGAGCAGTACTTC. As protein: CASSLARLRDSSYEQYF.

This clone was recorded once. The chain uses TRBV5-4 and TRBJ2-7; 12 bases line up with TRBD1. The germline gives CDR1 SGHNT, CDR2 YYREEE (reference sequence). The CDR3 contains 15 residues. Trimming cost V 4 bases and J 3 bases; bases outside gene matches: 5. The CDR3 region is CASSPRDRGLYEQYF. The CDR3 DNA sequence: TGTGCCAGCAGCCCCCGGGACAGGGGGCTCTACGAGCAGTACTTC.

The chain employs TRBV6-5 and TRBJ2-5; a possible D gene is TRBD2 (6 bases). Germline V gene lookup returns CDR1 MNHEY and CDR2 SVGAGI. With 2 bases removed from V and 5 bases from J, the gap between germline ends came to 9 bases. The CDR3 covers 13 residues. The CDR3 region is CASSYLATETQYF. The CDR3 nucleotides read TGTGCCAGCAGTTACCTAGCGACGGAGACCCAGTACTTC.

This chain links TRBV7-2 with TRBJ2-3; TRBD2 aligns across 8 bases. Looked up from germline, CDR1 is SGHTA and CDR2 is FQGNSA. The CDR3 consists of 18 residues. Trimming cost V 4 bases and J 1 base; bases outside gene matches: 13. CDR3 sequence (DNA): TGTGCCAGCAGCTACCGGGGGGGCCCGTGGGATCGCACAGATACGCAGTATTTT. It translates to CASSYRGGPWDRTDTQYF.

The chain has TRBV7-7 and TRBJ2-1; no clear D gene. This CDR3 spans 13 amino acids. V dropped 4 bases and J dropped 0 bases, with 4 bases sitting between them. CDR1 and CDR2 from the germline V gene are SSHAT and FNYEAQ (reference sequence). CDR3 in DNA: TGTGCCAGCAGCTCCGGCTCCTACAATGAGCAGTTCTTC. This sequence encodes CASSSGSYNEQFF.

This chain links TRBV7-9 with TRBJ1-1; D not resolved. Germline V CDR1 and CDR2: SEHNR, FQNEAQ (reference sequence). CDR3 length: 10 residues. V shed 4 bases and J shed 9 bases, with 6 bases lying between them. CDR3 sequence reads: CASSSDKAFF. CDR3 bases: TGTGCCAGCAGCTCCGACAAAGCTTTCTTT.

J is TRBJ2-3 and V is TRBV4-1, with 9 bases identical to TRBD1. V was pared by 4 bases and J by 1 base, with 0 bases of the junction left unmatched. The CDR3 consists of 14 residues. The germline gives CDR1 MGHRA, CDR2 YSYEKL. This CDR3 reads CASSRDRGTDTQYF. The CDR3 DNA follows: TGCGCCAGCAGCCGGGACAGGGGCACAGATACGCAGTATTTT.

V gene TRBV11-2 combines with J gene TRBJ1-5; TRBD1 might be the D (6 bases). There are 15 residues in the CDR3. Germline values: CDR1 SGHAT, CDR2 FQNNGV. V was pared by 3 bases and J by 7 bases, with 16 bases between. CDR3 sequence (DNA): TGTGCCAGCAGCTTGAAGCTGGGAGGGGGACAGCCCCAGCATTTT. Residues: CASSLKLGGGQPQHF.

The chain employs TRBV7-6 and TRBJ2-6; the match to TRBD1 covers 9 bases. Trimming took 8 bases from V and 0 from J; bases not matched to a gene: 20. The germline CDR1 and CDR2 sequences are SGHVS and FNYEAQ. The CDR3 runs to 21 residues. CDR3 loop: CASHTLNPGQGPHSGANVLTF. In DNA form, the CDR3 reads TGTGCCAGCCATACCCTGAATCCGGGACAGGGTCCCCACTCTGGGGCCAACGTCCTGACTTTC.

Here the CDR3 DNA reads TGTGCCACCCAGACAGGGGGCCGAGGGAACACTGAAGCTTTCTTT. Translated: CATQTGGRGNTEAFF. The chain recombines TRBV15 with TRBJ1-1; 10 bases align to TRBD1. V dropped 8 bases and J dropped 1; count of bases not matched to a gene: 7. This CDR3 region has 15 residues. Germline CDR1 LNHNV, CDR2 YYDKDF (reference sequence).

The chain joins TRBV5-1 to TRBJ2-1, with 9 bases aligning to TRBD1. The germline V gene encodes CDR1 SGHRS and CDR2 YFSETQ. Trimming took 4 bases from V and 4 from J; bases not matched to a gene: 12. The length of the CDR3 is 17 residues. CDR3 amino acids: CASSITPGTGTYNEQFF. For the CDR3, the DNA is TGCGCCAGCAGCATAACTCCCGGGACAGGGACATACAATGAGCAGTTCTTC.

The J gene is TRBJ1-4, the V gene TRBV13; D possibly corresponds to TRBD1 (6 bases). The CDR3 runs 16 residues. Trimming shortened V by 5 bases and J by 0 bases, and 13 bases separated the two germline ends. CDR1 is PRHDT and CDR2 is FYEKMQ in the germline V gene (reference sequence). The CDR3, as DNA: TGTGCCAGCAGCACTGAGGGGGGTGCAACTAATGAAAAACTGTTTTTT. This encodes CASSTEGGATNEKLFF.

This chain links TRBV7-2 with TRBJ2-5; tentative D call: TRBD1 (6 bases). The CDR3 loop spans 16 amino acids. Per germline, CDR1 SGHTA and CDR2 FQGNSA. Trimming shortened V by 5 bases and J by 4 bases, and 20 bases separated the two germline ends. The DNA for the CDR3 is TGTGCCAGCAGCCCCGACCCCCACAGGGCGGGAGAGACCCAGTACTTC. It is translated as CASSPDPHRAGETQYF. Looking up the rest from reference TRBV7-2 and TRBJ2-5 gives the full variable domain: GAGVSQSPSNKVTEKGKDVELRCDPISGHTALYWYRQSLGQGLEFLIYFQGNSAPDKSGLPSDRFSAERTGGSVSTLTIQRTQQEDSAVYLCASSPDPHRAGETQYFGPGTRLLVL.

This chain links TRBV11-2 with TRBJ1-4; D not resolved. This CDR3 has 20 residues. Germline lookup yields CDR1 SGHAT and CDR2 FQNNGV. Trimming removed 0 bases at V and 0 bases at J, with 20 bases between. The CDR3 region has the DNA TGTGCCAGCAGCTTAGAGGAAGAGGGCCGGCGGCCCTCAACTAATGAAAAACTGTTTTTT. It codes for CASSLEEEGRRPSTNEKLFF.

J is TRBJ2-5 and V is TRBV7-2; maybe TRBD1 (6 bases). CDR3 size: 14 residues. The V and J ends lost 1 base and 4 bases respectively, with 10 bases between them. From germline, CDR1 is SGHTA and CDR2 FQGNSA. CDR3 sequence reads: CASSLVTGRETQYF. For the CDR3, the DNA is TGTGCCAGCAGCTTAGTAACAGGGAGAGAGACCCAGTACTTC.

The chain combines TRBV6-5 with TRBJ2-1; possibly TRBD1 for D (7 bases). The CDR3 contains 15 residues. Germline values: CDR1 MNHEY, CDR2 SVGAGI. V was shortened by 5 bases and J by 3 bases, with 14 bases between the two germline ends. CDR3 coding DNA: TGTGCCAGCAGTCGACCAGGGGGGAACTACAATGAGCAGTTCTTC. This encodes CASSRPGGNYNEQFF.

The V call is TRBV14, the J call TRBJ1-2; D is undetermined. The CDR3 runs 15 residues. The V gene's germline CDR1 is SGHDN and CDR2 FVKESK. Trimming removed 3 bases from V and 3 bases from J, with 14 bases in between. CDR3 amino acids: CASSHLRAIHYGYTF. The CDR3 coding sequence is TGTGCCAGCAGCCACCTAAGGGCGATTCACTATGGCTACACCTTC.

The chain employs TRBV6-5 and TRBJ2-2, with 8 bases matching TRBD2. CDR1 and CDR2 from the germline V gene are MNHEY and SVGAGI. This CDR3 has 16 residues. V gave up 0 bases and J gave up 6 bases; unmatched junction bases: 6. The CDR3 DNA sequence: TGTGCCAGCAGTTACTCAGGCGGGGGGCCGGCCGGGGAGCTGTTTTTT. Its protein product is CASSYSGGGPAGELFF.

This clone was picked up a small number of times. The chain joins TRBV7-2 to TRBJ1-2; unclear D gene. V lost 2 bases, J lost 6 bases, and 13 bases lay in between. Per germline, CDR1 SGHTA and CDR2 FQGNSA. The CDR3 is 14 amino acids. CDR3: CASSLRDFSNGYTF. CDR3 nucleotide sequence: TGTGCCAGCAGCTTAAGGGATTTTAGTAATGGCTACACCTTC.

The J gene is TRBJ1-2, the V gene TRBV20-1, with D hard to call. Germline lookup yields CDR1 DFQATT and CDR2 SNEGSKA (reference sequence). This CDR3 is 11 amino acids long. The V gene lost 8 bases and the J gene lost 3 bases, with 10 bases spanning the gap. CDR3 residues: CSLRRDYGYTF. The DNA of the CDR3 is TGCAGTCTTCGGAGGGACTATGGCTACACCTTC.

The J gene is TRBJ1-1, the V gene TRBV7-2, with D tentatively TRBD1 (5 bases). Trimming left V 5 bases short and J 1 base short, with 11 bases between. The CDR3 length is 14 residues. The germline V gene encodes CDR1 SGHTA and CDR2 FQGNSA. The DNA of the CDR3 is TGTGCCAGCAGCCAAACGGGGGGGAACACTGAAGCTTTCTTT. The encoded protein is CASSQTGGNTEAFF.

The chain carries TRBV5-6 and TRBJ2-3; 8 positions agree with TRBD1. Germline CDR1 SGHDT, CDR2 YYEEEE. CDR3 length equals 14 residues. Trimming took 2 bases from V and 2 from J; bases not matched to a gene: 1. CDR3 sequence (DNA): TGTGCCAGCAGCTTTCAGGGGGCCACAGATACGCAGTATTTT. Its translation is CASSFQGATDTQYF.

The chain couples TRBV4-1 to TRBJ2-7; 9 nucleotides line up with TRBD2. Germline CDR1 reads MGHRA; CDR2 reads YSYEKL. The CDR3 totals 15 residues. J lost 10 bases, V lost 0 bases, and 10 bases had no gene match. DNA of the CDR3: TGCGCCAGCAGCCAAGAGGGACTAGCTGATCGGATACAGTACTTC. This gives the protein CASSQEGLADRIQYF.

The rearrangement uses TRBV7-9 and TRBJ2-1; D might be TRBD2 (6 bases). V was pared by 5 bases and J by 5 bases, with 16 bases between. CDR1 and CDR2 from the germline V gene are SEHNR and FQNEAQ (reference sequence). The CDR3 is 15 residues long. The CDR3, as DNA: TGTGCCAGCAGCCGTGTCAGTCTAGCGAACAATGAGCAGTTCTTC. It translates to CASSRVSLANNEQFF.

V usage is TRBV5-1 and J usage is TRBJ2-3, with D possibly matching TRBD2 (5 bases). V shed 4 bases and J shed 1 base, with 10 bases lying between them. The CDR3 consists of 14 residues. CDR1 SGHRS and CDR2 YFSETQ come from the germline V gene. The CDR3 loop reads CASSPGLGTDTQYF. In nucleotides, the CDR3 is TGCGCCAGCAGCCCCGGACTTGGCACAGATACGCAGTATTTT. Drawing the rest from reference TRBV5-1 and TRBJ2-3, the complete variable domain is KAGVTQTPRYLIKTRGQQVTLSCSPISGHRSVSWYQQTPGQGLQFLFEYFSETQRNKGNFPGRFSGRQFSNSRSEMNVSTLELGDSALYLCASSPGLGTDTQYFGPGTRLTVL.